This T cell receptor beta chain was sequenced for a study of identical twins. Overall study findings and caveats: Where out-of-frame alpha sequences were twin-shared, they showed excess low generation probability.

Template switching created a universal primer site, and the cDNA included unique molecular identifiers. In TCRdb, the 5' RACE reads were re-called with MiXCR into one record per CDR3 protein. The data hold roughly 690,000 distinct CDR3 sequences, with 5.5% to 7.5% observed a single time. Concerning this clonotype itself: Antigen unknown.

Germline CDR1 SGHRS, CDR2 YFSETQ. The CDR3 is 15 amino acids. Unmatched junction bases numbered 7, after V lost 6 bases and J lost 2 bases. The sequence was obtained from a man in his late teens or twenties in good health. The sequenced material came from naive T cells sorted from blood. V and J are TRBV5-1 and TRBJ2-2; 7 nucleotides agree with TRBD1. The CDR3 DNA is TGCGCCAGCACACCGGGACAGTTTAACACCGGGGAGCTGTTTTTT. Translating it yields CASTPGQFNTGELFF.